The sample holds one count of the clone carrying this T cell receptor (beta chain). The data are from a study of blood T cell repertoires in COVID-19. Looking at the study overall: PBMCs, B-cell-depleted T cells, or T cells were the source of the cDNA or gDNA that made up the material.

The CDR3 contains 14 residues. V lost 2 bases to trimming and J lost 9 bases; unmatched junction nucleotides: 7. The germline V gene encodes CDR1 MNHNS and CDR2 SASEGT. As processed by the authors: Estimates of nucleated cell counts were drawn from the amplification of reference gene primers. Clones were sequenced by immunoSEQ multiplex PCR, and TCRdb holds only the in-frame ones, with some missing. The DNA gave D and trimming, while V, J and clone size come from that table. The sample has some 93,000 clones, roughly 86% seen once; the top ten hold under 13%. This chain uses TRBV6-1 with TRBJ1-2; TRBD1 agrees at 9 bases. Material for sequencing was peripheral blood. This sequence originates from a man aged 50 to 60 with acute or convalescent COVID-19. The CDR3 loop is CASSEKDRGKSYTF. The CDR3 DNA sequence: TGTGCCAGCAGTGAAAAGGACAGGGGAAAAAGCTACACCTTC.